This TCR beta chain was captured by sequencing in a study of response to subunit inactivated influenza vaccine. This clonotype was recorded many times. V was trimmed by 4 bases and J by 0 bases, leaving 7 bases between them. CDR1 is ENHRY, CDR2 SYGVKD, per germline. This CDR3 contains 14 residues. One entry per CDR3 protein, called by TCRdb with MiXCR from the RT-PCR reads. The top ten hold roughly 14% of the sample, which has around 470,000 distinct CDR3 sequences, approximately 6.9% seen once. The specimen comprised PBMCs from blood, sampled 23 months after vaccination. The TCR comes from a man in his fifties or sixties who received an inactivated influenza vaccine. The chain links TRBV10-3 to TRBJ2-1; D not certain. The CDR3, as DNA: TGTGCCATCAGTGGTACGAGCTCCTACAATGAGCAGTTCTTC. Translating it yields CAISGTSSYNEQFF.